The rows below give T cell receptor beta chains drawn from one sample of a study of blood T cell repertoires in COVID-19. Repertoires were generated with immunoSEQ multiplex PCR, while TCRdb's copy carries only in-frame clones and drops some. Of 140,000 or so clones in the sample, around 85% were seen once. The source material was PBMCs or T cells enriched from blood (not recorded which). These receptors all stem from a woman between 35 and 50 years old who had recovered from COVID-19. Both conserved end residues are part of each CDR3. Each record gives: V gene, clone size, J gene, D gene, CDR3 protein, CDR3 DNA. A D gene is named only where the DNA matches it firmly. A row's size may be missing; if present it is once, few, many or a size class.

v_call: TRBV2
clone_size: NA
j_call: TRBJ2-2
d_call: TRBD1
cdr3_aa: CASRPGQANTGELFF
cdr3_nt: TGTGCCAGCAGGCCGGGACAGGCGAACACCGGGGAGCTGTTTTTT

v_call: TRBV7-8
clone_size: NA
j_call: TRBJ2-7
d_call: TRBD2
cdr3_aa: CASSTSGGPSYEQYF
cdr3_nt: TGTGCCAGCAGCACGAGCGGGGGCCCCTCCTACGAGCAGTACTTC

v_call: TRBV19
clone_size: once
j_call: TRBJ1-6
d_call: NA
cdr3_aa: CASSIEGQTNSPLHF
cdr3_nt: TGTGCCAGTAGTATAGAGGGACAAACTAATTCACCCCTCCACTTT

v_call: TRBV3-1/TRBV3-2
clone_size: once
j_call: TRBJ1-3
d_call: NA
cdr3_aa: CASSQGGGYGNTIYF
cdr3_nt: TGTGCCAGCAGCCAAGGTGGAGGATATGGAAACACCATATATTTT

v_call: TRBV3-1/TRBV3-2
clone_size: once
j_call: TRBJ2-1
d_call: NA
cdr3_aa: CASSQSRRGAKEQFF
cdr3_nt: TGTGCCAGCAGCCAATCAAGAAGGGGCGCCAAAGAGCAGTTCTTC

v_call: TRBV5-6
clone_size: NA
j_call: TRBJ2-2
d_call: NA
cdr3_aa: CASSLGGPRTGELFF
cdr3_nt: TGTGCCAGCAGCTTGGGGGGGCCGAGGACCGGGGAGCTGTTTTTT

v_call: TRBV2
clone_size: NA
j_call: TRBJ1-1
d_call: NA
cdr3_aa: CASSGPVNTEAFF
cdr3_nt: TGTGCCAGCAGTGGTCCGGTGAACACTGAAGCTTTCTTT

v_call: TRBV2
clone_size: NA
j_call: TRBJ2-3
d_call: TRBD1
cdr3_aa: CASQTGPSTDTQYF
cdr3_nt: TGTGCCAGCCAGACAGGGCCTAGCACAGATACGCAGTATTTT

v_call: TRBV30
clone_size: NA
j_call: TRBJ1-2
d_call: NA
cdr3_aa: CAWSNGLGRSEGYTF
cdr3_nt: TGTGCCTGGAGTAACGGCCTGGGGAGGTCGGAGGGCTACACCTTC

v_call: TRBV30
clone_size: NA
j_call: TRBJ1-5
d_call: NA
cdr3_aa: CAWTATTENQPQHF
cdr3_nt: TGTGCCTGGACCGCCACCACAGAGAATCAGCCCCAGCATTTT

v_call: TRBV7-9
clone_size: NA
j_call: TRBJ2-7
d_call: TRBD2
cdr3_aa: CASSLRGGSGYEQYF
cdr3_nt: TGTGCCAGCAGCTTACGAGGCGGGAGCGGTTACGAGCAGTACTTC

v_call: TRBV10-1
clone_size: few
j_call: TRBJ1-1
d_call: NA
cdr3_aa: CASSESDRDTEAFF
cdr3_nt: TGCGCCAGCAGTGAGTCGGACAGAGACACTGAAGCTTTCTTT

v_call: TRBV19
clone_size: NA
j_call: TRBJ2-7
d_call: NA
cdr3_aa: CASSALRGRGTYEQYF
cdr3_nt: TGTGCCAGTAGTGCCCTTCGGGGCAGGGGAACCTACGAGCAGTACTTC

v_call: TRBV12-3/TRBV12-4
clone_size: NA
j_call: TRBJ2-1
d_call: NA
cdr3_aa: CASNLGGPNEQFF
cdr3_nt: TGTGCCAGCAACCTGGGGGGACCCAATGAGCAGTTCTTC

v_call: TRBV3-1/TRBV3-2
clone_size: NA
j_call: TRBJ1-2
d_call: NA
cdr3_aa: CASSLQGPGGYTF
cdr3_nt: TGTGCCAGCAGCCTCCAGGGCCCGGGTGGCTACACCTTC

v_call: TRBV9
clone_size: NA
j_call: TRBJ2-6
d_call: NA
cdr3_aa: CASSYISGANVLTF
cdr3_nt: TGTGCCAGCAGCTATATCTCTGGGGCCAACGTCCTGACTTTC

v_call: TRBV18
clone_size: once
j_call: TRBJ2-3
d_call: TRBD2
cdr3_aa: CASSPPQRGSTDTQYF
cdr3_nt: TGTGCCAGCTCACCACCCCAGCGGGGTAGCACAGATACGCAGTATTTT

v_call: TRBV5-6
clone_size: NA
j_call: TRBJ2-7
d_call: TRBD1
cdr3_aa: CASSLGAGGYEQYF
cdr3_nt: TGTGCCAGCAGCTTGGGGGCAGGGGGCTACGAGCAGTACTTC

v_call: TRBV4-1
clone_size: NA
j_call: TRBJ1-2
d_call: NA
cdr3_aa: CASSQGGHRIGYGYTF
cdr3_nt: TGCGCCAGCAGCCAAGGGGGGCACAGGATCGGCTATGGCTACACCTTC

v_call: TRBV27
clone_size: once
j_call: TRBJ2-1
d_call: NA
cdr3_aa: CASSSLVEGLNEQFF
cdr3_nt: TGTGCCAGCAGTTCACTAGTCGAAGGGCTGAATGAGCAGTTCTTC

v_call: TRBV4-2
clone_size: NA
j_call: TRBJ2-5
d_call: NA
cdr3_aa: CASSQEASRGGGLLETQYF
cdr3_nt: TGTGCCAGCAGCCAAGAAGCCTCCCGGGGTGGGGGGTTACTGGAGACCCAGTACTTC

v_call: TRBV9
clone_size: NA
j_call: TRBJ1-4
d_call: NA
cdr3_aa: CASSVVPATGTTNEKLFF
cdr3_nt: TGTGCCAGCAGCGTAGTACCCGCAACAGGGACAACTAATGAAAAACTGTTTTTT

v_call: TRBV24-1
clone_size: NA
j_call: TRBJ2-5
d_call: NA
cdr3_aa: CATSGGPQETQYF
cdr3_nt: TGTGCCACCAGTGGGGGGCCCCAAGAGACCCAGTACTTC

v_call: TRBV2
clone_size: NA
j_call: TRBJ1-2
d_call: TRBD1
cdr3_aa: CASSRDRGSYGYTF
cdr3_nt: TGTGCCAGCAGTCGGGACAGGGGATCGTATGGCTACACCTTC

v_call: TRBV5-1
clone_size: NA
j_call: TRBJ2-3
d_call: NA
cdr3_aa: CASSFLPDRASTDTQYF
cdr3_nt: TGCGCCAGCAGCTTCCTCCCCGACAGAGCTAGCACAGATACGCAGTATTTT

v_call: TRBV6-5
clone_size: NA
j_call: TRBJ1-5
d_call: NA
cdr3_aa: CASSYQSNQPQHF
cdr3_nt: TGTGCCAGCAGTTATCAGTCCAATCAGCCCCAGCATTTT

v_call: TRBV27
clone_size: NA
j_call: TRBJ2-7
d_call: NA
cdr3_aa: CASRASGSYEQYF
cdr3_nt: TGTGCCAGCAGGGCGAGCGGGTCGTACGAGCAGTACTTC

v_call: TRBV30
clone_size: NA
j_call: TRBJ1-2
d_call: NA
cdr3_aa: CAWFLGGYGYTF
cdr3_nt: TGTGCCTGGTTTCTGGGGGGCTATGGCTACACCTTC

v_call: TRBV5-1
clone_size: NA
j_call: TRBJ2-2
d_call: TRBD1
cdr3_aa: CASRQGGNTGELFF
cdr3_nt: TGCGCCAGCCGACAGGGGGGGAACACCGGGGAGCTGTTTTTT

v_call: TRBV20-1
clone_size: NA
j_call: TRBJ2-3
d_call: NA
cdr3_aa: CSAAIGDTQYF
cdr3_nt: TGCAGTGCCGCGATTGGAGATACGCAGTATTTT

v_call: TRBV6-5
clone_size: NA
j_call: TRBJ2-1
d_call: NA
cdr3_aa: CASWQFGASYNGQFF
cdr3_nt: TGTGCCAGCTGGCAATTTGGGGCCTCCTACAATGGGCAGTTCTTC

v_call: TRBV6-5
clone_size: NA
j_call: TRBJ2-7
d_call: NA
cdr3_aa: CASSLEEGVVEQYF
cdr3_nt: TGTGCCAGCAGTCTAGAAGAGGGTGTGGTGGAGCAGTACTTC

v_call: TRBV3-1/TRBV3-2
clone_size: NA
j_call: TRBJ1-4
d_call: TRBD1
cdr3_aa: CASSQDPTGPNEKLFF
cdr3_nt: TGTGCCAGCAGCCAAGATCCGACAGGGCCTAATGAAAAACTGTTTTTT

v_call: TRBV6-5
clone_size: NA
j_call: TRBJ2-1
d_call: TRBD1
cdr3_aa: CASRWDRGQGEQFF
cdr3_nt: TGTGCCAGTCGATGGGACAGGGGGCAGGGTGAGCAGTTCTTC

v_call: TRBV10-2
clone_size: NA
j_call: TRBJ1-4
d_call: NA
cdr3_aa: CASSDLQRATNEKLFF
cdr3_nt: TGCGCCAGCAGTGACCTCCAACGGGCAACTAATGAAAAACTGTTTTTT

v_call: TRBV2
clone_size: NA
j_call: TRBJ2-3
d_call: NA
cdr3_aa: CASSGDFSTDTQYF
cdr3_nt: TGTGCCAGCAGTGGGGACTTTAGCACAGATACGCAGTATTTT

v_call: TRBV19
clone_size: NA
j_call: TRBJ1-2
d_call: NA
cdr3_aa: CASTDWSYGYTF
cdr3_nt: TGTGCCAGTACCGATTGGAGCTATGGCTACACCTTC

v_call: TRBV19
clone_size: NA
j_call: TRBJ2-1
d_call: TRBD2
cdr3_aa: CASSPGLAAHNEQFF
cdr3_nt: TGTGCCAGTAGTCCGGGACTAGCGGCCCACAATGAGCAGTTCTTC

v_call: TRBV29-1
clone_size: few
j_call: TRBJ2-1
d_call: TRBD1
cdr3_aa: CSVSQGAYNEQFF
cdr3_nt: TGCAGCGTTTCGCAGGGGGCCTACAATGAGCAGTTCTTC

v_call: TRBV7-9
clone_size: NA
j_call: TRBJ2-1
d_call: NA
cdr3_aa: CASSTPSTGRNEQFF
cdr3_nt: TGTGCCAGCAGCACTCCAAGTACAGGTCGGAATGAGCAGTTCTTC

v_call: TRBV9
clone_size: NA
j_call: TRBJ2-1
d_call: NA
cdr3_aa: CASSVSKALANYNEQFF
cdr3_nt: TGTGCCAGCAGCGTATCTAAAGCGCTAGCCAATTACAATGAGCAGTTCTTC

v_call: TRBV5-4
clone_size: NA
j_call: TRBJ1-1
d_call: TRBD1
cdr3_aa: CASSLGTGWNTEAFF
cdr3_nt: TGTGCCAGCAGCTTGGGGACAGGGTGGAACACTGAAGCTTTCTTT

v_call: TRBV7-8
clone_size: NA
j_call: TRBJ2-3
d_call: TRBD1
cdr3_aa: CASSWQTGAPGDTQYF
cdr3_nt: TGTGCCAGCAGCTGGCAGACAGGGGCGCCAGGGGATACGCAGTATTTT

v_call: TRBV9
clone_size: NA
j_call: TRBJ2-7
d_call: NA
cdr3_aa: CASSVGGDPSYEQYF
cdr3_nt: TGTGCCAGCAGCGTAGGGGGAGATCCCTCCTACGAGCAGTACTTC

v_call: TRBV13
clone_size: NA
j_call: TRBJ2-7
d_call: TRBD2
cdr3_aa: CASSAPGLDHYEQYF
cdr3_nt: TGTGCCAGCAGCGCCCCGGGACTAGACCACTACGAGCAGTACTTC

v_call: TRBV24-1
clone_size: NA
j_call: TRBJ2-2
d_call: NA
cdr3_aa: CATSDQNTGELFF
cdr3_nt: TGTGCCACCAGTGACCAAAACACCGGGGAGCTGTTTTTT

v_call: TRBV5-1
clone_size: NA
j_call: TRBJ2-1
d_call: NA
cdr3_aa: CASSSRDNYNEQFF
cdr3_nt: TGCGCCAGCAGCTCCCGGGACAACTACAATGAGCAGTTCTTC

v_call: TRBV30
clone_size: NA
j_call: TRBJ2-7
d_call: TRBD1
cdr3_aa: CAWSVGQGWSEQYF
cdr3_nt: TGTGCCTGGAGTGTTGGACAGGGATGGTCCGAGCAGTACTTC